The rows below give T cell receptor beta chains drawn from one sample of a study of molecular identifiers for immune sequencing clone quantification. TCRdb recomputed calls from the PCR reads with MiXCR, one row per CDR3 protein. The table includes about 40,000 distinct CDR3 sequences, around 18% detected once. The source material was naive CD8+ T cells from blood, with Jurkat cell RNA spiked in. These receptors came from a human donor in good health. Some libraries in this study had Jurkat cell RNA spiked in. The CDR3 runs from the conserved cysteine through the conserved F or W. Each record gives: clone size, D gene, V gene, J gene, CDR3 protein, CDR3 DNA. D genes are given only for firm matches. Only some rows state a clone size, as once, few, many or a class for expanded clones.

many	NA	TRBV4-3	TRBJ1-2	CASSQNTLRTDYTF	TGCGCCAGCAGCCAAAATACTCTCCGGACAGACTACACCTTC
NA	NA	TRBV15	TRBJ2-1	CATSRDHWTQVDEQLF	TGTGCCACCAGCAGAGATCATTGGACCCAGGTCGATGAGCAGCTCTTC
many	TRBD2	TRBV5-1	TRBJ2-7	CASSLAGRGTYEQYF	TGCGCCAGCAGCTTGGCCGGGAGGGGGACCTACGAGCAGTACTTC
medium-sized	NA	TRBV7-8	TRBJ2-7	CASSSIRVEGSYEQYF	TGTGCCAGCAGCTCTATCCGGGTGGAGGGCTCCTACGAGCAGTACTTC
many	NA	TRBV4-2	TRBJ2-1	CASGFWGRGAYNEQFF	TGTGCCAGCGGGTTCTGGGGGAGGGGGGCATACAATGAGCAGTTCTTC
many	TRBD1	TRBV5-6	TRBJ2-5	CASSWDRVTETQYF	TGTGCCAGCAGCTGGGACAGGGTGACGGAGACCCAGTACTTC
many	NA	TRBV5-6	TRBJ2-1	CASSLGGVMEQFF	TGTGCCAGCAGCTTGGGTGGAGTCATGGAGCAGTTCTTC
many	NA	TRBV6-2/TRBV6-3	TRBJ2-1	CASSSGGSEQFF	TGTGCCAGCAGTAGTGGGGGTTCTGAGCAGTTCTTC
many	TRBD2	TRBV4-1	TRBJ2-1	CASSPGLGEQFF	TGCGCCAGCAGCCCGGGACTAGGTGAGCAGTTCTTC
many	TRBD2	TRBV9	TRBJ2-1	CASSVGTSGSDEQFF	TGTGCCAGCAGCGTAGGGACTAGCGGGAGCGATGAGCAGTTCTTC
many	NA	TRBV4-3	TRBJ2-3	CASSQGVASSTDTQYF	TGCGCCAGCAGCCAAGGGGTAGCTTCTAGCACAGATACGCAGTATTTT
many	NA	TRBV20-1	TRBJ2-7	CSAREMGAGEQYF	TGCAGTGCTAGGGAGATGGGGGCTGGGGAGCAGTACTTC
many	NA	TRBV24-1	TRBJ2-5	CATSDRDTQETQYF	TGTGCCACCAGTGACCGGGACACACAGGAGACCCAGTACTTC
few	NA	TRBV3-2	TRBJ2-3	CASTQGPKRERTDTQYF	TGTGCCAGCACCCAAGGCCCCAAGCGGGAGCGCACAGATACGCAGTATTTT
NA	TRBD2	TRBV29-1	TRBJ2-3	CSVERVTSGGPWVDTQYF	TGCAGCGTTGAACGGGTGACTAGCGGGGGGCCCTGGGTAGATACGCAGTATTTT
many	NA	TRBV15	TRBJ2-1	CATSRLAEDNEQFF	TGTGCCACCAGCAGATTAGCGGAGGACAATGAGCAGTTCTTC
many	NA	TRBV20-1	TRBJ2-1	CSARGRDSYNEQFF	TGCAGTGCTAGAGGACGGGATTCTTACAATGAGCAGTTCTTC
NA	NA	TRBV7-9	TRBJ2-4	CASSSSTHARSNLAKNIQYF	TGTGCCAGCAGCTCGTCTACTCACGCGCGCAGCAACTTAGCCAAAAACATTCAGTACTTC
many	NA	TRBV9	TRBJ2-3	CASSPVGARSTDTQYF	TGTGCCAGCAGCCCGGTCGGCGCCAGAAGCACAGATACGCAGTATTTT
NA	NA	TRBV5-6	TRBJ1-1	CASSLVRRRTEAFF	TGTGCCAGCAGCTTAGTCAGGCGGCGCACTGAAGCTTTCTTT
many	NA	TRBV28	TRBJ1-6	CASSLLGSYNSPLHF	TGTGCCAGCAGTTTGTTAGGCAGTTATAATTCACCCCTCCACTTT
many	NA	TRBV12-3/TRBV12-4	TRBJ1-4	CASSFGWGGEKLFF	TGTGCCAGCAGTTTTGGATGGGGAGGTGAAAAACTGTTTTTT
many	TRBD1	TRBV7-6	TRBJ2-2	CASRDRDANTGELFF	TGTGCCAGCAGGGACAGGGACGCGAACACCGGGGAGCTGTTTTTT
few	TRBD1	TRBV7-9	TRBJ2-7	CASSLTPGTAYEQYF	TGTGCCAGCAGCTTAACCCCCGGGACAGCCTACGAGCAGTACTTC
many	NA	TRBV28	TRBJ1-5	CASRTHDGSNQPQHF	TGTGCCAGCAGAACCCACGACGGTAGCAATCAGCCCCAGCATTTT
many	TRBD1	TRBV5-6	TRBJ1-4	CASSWGQTTNEKLFF	TGTGCCAGCAGCTGGGGACAGACAACTAATGAAAAACTGTTTTTT
many	TRBD1	TRBV20-1	TRBJ2-7	CSAREFRDRVSYEQYF	TGCAGTGCTAGAGAGTTCCGGGACAGGGTATCCTACGAGCAGTACTTC
many	NA	TRBV7-9	TRBJ2-3	CASSLPLTTDTQYF	TGTGCCAGCAGCTTACCGTTGACCACAGATACGCAGTATTTT
NA	TRBD1	TRBV20-1	TRBJ2-7	CSLPGQDMVGQYF	TGCAGTCTACCGGGACAGGATATGGTAGGGCAGTACTTC
NA	NA	TRBV13	TRBJ1-1	CASRGLSDTEAFF	TGTGCCAGCCGCGGACTCTCGGACACTGAAGCTTTCTTT
many	TRBD2	TRBV7-2	TRBJ2-7	CASSLMLAGDEQYF	TGTGCCAGCAGCTTAATGCTAGCGGGAGACGAGCAGTACTTC
few	NA	TRBV6-2/TRBV6-3	TRBJ2-1	CASSLPLGDEQFF	TGTGCCAGCAGCCTACCGCTTGGGGATGAGCAGTTCTTC
many	NA	TRBV7-9	TRBJ1-4	CASSPNEKLFF	TGTGCCAGCAGCCCCAATGAAAAACTGTTTTTT
many	TRBD1	TRBV12-3/TRBV12-4	TRBJ2-7	CASSPDRGEQYF	TGTGCCAGCAGTCCGGACAGGGGCGAGCAGTACTTC
medium-sized	TRBD1	TRBV27	TRBJ2-3	CASGQGGTQYF	TGTGCCAGCGGACAGGGCGGGACGCAGTATTTT
NA	NA	TRBV5-4	TRBJ2-7	CASSSSTSAYEQYF	TGTGCCAGCAGCTCCTCGACTAGTGCCTACGAGCAGTACTTC
many	NA	TRBV4-1	TRBJ1-2	CASSQPRQQYGYTF	TGCGCCAGCAGCCAGCCCCGACAGCAATATGGCTACACCTTC
few	TRBD2	TRBV6-2/TRBV6-3	TRBJ2-2	CASSYSPLTSFENTGELFF	TGTGCCAGCAGTTATTCCCCCCTGACTAGCTTCGAGAACACCGGGGAGCTGTTTTTT
few	NA	TRBV28	TRBJ2-5	CASSLLRDTETQYF	TGTGCCAGCAGTTTGCTCCGGGACACGGAGACCCAGTACTTC
many	TRBD1	TRBV11-2	TRBJ2-4	CASSSGFGDRKNIQYF	TGTGCCAGCAGCTCCGGTTTCGGGGACAGAAAAAACATTCAGTACTTC
medium-sized	NA	TRBV7-9	TRBJ2-3	CASSHLRGDEYF	TGTGCCAGCAGCCATCTGAGAGGGGATGAGTATTTT
many	NA	TRBV4-3	TRBJ1-5	CASSQESGNQPQHF	TGCGCCAGCAGCCAAGAAAGTGGCAATCAGCCCCAGCATTTT
many	NA	TRBV5-5	TRBJ2-7	CASSLAENPLEQYF	TGTGCCAGCAGCTTGGCCGAAAACCCCCTGGAGCAGTACTTC
many	NA	TRBV29-1	TRBJ2-1	CSVEGQGGYHEQFF	TGCAGCGTTGAAGGTCAGGGAGGTTATCATGAGCAGTTCTTC
many	TRBD1	TRBV11-2	TRBJ2-7	CASSLGTGYYEQYF	TGTGCCAGCAGCTTAGGGACAGGATACTACGAGCAGTACTTC
few	TRBD2	TRBV6-4	TRBJ2-1	CASSILASHEQFF	TGTGCCAGCAGTATACTAGCGAGCCATGAGCAGTTCTTC
many	NA	TRBV9	TRBJ2-3	CASSVRMRDSTDTQYF	TGTGCCAGCAGCGTCCGGATGCGGGACAGCACAGATACGCAGTATTTT
many	TRBD1	TRBV25-1	TRBJ2-1	CATSGTGYNEQFF	TGTGCCACCTCCGGGACAGGGTACAATGAGCAGTTCTTC
NA	TRBD1	TRBV28	TRBJ1-1	CASSLYWDSSMNTKAFF	TGTGCCAGCAGTCTCTATTGGGACAGCTCAATGAACACTAAAGCTTTCTTT
many	NA	TRBV2	TRBJ2-3	CASSEADTQYF	TGTGCCAGCAGTGAGGCGGATACGCAGTATTTT
many	NA	TRBV5-4	TRBJ2-6	CASRDSSSGANVLTF	TGTGCCAGCAGGGACAGCAGCTCTGGGGCCAACGTCCTGACTTTC
many	NA	TRBV4-3	TRBJ2-7	CASSQVGTTYEQYF	TGCGCCAGCAGCCAAGTTGGCACCACCTACGAGCAGTACTTC
many	NA	TRBV21-1	TRBJ1-1	CAILQGSWNTEAFF	TGTGCCATCTTACAGGGGAGTTGGAACACTGAAGCTTTCTTT
many	NA	TRBV2	TRBJ2-1	CASKDGLNEQFF	TGTGCCAGCAAGGACGGGCTCAATGAGCAGTTCTTC
many	NA	TRBV19	TRBJ1-3	CASSIGTSTYSGNTIYF	TGTGCCAGTAGTATCGGGACAAGTACTTACTCTGGAAACACCATATATTTT
few	TRBD1	TRBV12-3/TRBV12-4	TRBJ2-1	CASSPETGGGEQFF	TGTGCCAGCAGTCCGGAAACAGGGGGAGGTGAGCAGTTCTTC
many	NA	TRBV28	TRBJ1-1	CASSLPGAVEAFF	TGTGCCAGCAGTTTACCCGGGGCCGTGGAAGCTTTCTTT
few	NA	TRBV14	TRBJ2-5	CASSQWGLETQYF	TGTGCCAGCAGCCAATGGGGACTAGAGACCCAGTACTTC
NA	NA	TRBV4-3	TRBJ2-2	CASSQATIAGELFF	TGCGCCAGCAGCCAAGCCACCATCGCCGGGGAGCTGTTTTTT
many	NA	TRBV12-3/TRBV12-4	TRBJ2-7	CASSLAGPKPEQYF	TGTGCCAGCAGTTTAGCCGGGCCTAAGCCCGAGCAGTACTTC